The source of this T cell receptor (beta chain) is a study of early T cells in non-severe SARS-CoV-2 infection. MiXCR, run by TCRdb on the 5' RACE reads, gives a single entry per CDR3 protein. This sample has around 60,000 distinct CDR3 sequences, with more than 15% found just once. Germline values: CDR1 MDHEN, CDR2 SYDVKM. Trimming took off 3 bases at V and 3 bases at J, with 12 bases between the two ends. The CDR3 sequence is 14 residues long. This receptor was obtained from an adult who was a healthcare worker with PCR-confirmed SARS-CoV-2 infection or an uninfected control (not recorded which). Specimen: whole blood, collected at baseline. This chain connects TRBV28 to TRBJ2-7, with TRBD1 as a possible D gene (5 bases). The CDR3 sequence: CASSFEGVGYEQYF. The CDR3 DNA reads TGTGCCAGCAGTTTTGAAGGGGTCGGCTACGAGCAGTACTTC.